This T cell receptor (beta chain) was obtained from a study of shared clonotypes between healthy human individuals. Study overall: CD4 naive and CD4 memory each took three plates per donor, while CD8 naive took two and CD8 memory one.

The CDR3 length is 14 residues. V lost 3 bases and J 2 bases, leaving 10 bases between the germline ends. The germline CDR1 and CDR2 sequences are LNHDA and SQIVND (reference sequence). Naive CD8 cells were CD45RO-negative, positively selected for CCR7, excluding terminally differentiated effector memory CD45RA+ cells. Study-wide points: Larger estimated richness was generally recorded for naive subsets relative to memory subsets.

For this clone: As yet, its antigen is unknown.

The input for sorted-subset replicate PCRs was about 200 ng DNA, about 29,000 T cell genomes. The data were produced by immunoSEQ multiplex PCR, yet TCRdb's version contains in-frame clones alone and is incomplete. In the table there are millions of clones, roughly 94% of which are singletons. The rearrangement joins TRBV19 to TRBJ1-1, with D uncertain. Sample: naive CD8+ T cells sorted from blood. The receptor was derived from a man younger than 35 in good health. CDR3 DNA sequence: TGTGCCAGTAGTATCGTTGGATCAAACACTGAAGCTTTCTTT. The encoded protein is CASSIVGSNTEAFF. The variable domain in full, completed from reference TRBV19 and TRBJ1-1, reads DGGITQSPKYLFRKEGQNVTLSCEQNLNHDAMYWYRQDPGQGLRLIYYSQIVNDFQKGDIAEGYSVSREKKESFPLTVTSAQKNPTAFYLCASSIVGSNTEAFFGQGTRLTVV.